The 10 T cell receptor beta chains listed next were all sequenced from one sample in a study of blood T cell repertoires in COVID-19. Produced via immunoSEQ multiplex PCR; TCRdb's table is partial and in-frame only. This repertoire shows around 140,000 clones, 84% found once; its top ten account for about 1.3%. The sequenced material came from peripheral blood. The receptors originated from a man between 60 and 75 years old with acute or convalescent COVID-19.

The chain combines TRBV5-1 with TRBJ1-5; D perhaps matches TRBD1 (6 bases). Trimming shortened V by 0 bases and J by 0 bases, and 16 bases separated the two germline ends. Germline CDR1 SGHRS, CDR2 YFSETQ. The CDR3 totals 18 residues. DNA of the CDR3: TGCGCCAGCAGCTTGGGGCCAGGGGACCTCCTTAGCAATCAGCCCCAGCATTTT. Translation gives CASSLGPGDLLSNQPQHF.

The chain joins TRBV6-5 to TRBJ2-7; D might be TRBD2 (5 bases). With 8 bases removed from V and 5 bases from J, the gap between germline ends came to 19 bases. This CDR3 is built from 14 residues. Germline-derived CDR1 and CDR2 are MNHEY and SVGAGI. The CDR3 sequence: CASFRELIGDEQYF. In DNA form, the CDR3 reads TGTGCCAGCTTCCGGGAACTTATCGGGGACGAGCAGTACTTC.

V gene TRBV11-2 combines with J gene TRBJ2-3; 9 nucleotides match TRBD2. This CDR3 has 15 amino acids. The V gene end was trimmed by 2 bases and the J gene end by 4 bases; junction bases not matched to a gene: 4. Germline V gene sequence: CDR1 SGHAT, CDR2 FQNNGV. The CDR3 is CASSLLAGNPDTQYF. The DNA of the CDR3 is TGTGCCAGCAGCTTACTAGCGGGGAATCCAGATACGCAGTATTTT.

The sample holds one count of this clone. The V gene is TRBV24-1, the J gene TRBJ2-1; 11 nucleotides align to TRBD2. Germline V gene sequence: CDR1 KGHDR, CDR2 SFDVKD. There are 17 residues in the CDR3. Losses at the gene ends were 3 bases for V and 1 base for J; bases not matched to a gene: 4. In DNA, the CDR3 is TGTGCCACCAGTGATCCAAGACTAGCGGGGTCCTACAATGAGCAGTTCTTC. Residues: CATSDPRLAGSYNEQFF.

DNA for the CDR3: TGCGCCAGCAGCCCTGACTCCACAAACATTCAGTACTTC. As protein: CASSPDSTNIQYF. This sequence joins TRBV5-1 and TRBJ2-4; D is uncertain. Trimming pared 4 bases from V and 6 bases from J, leaving 11 bases between. Germline loops: CDR1 SGHRS, CDR2 YFSETQ. The CDR3 totals 13 residues.

The J gene is TRBJ2-1, the V gene TRBV19; D gene unclear. V was trimmed by 3 bases and J by 4 bases, leaving 10 bases between them. Germline V gene lookup returns CDR1 LNHDA and CDR2 SQIVND (reference sequence). The CDR3 length is 14 residues. In DNA, the CDR3 is TGTGCCAGTAGTATTCCCTACTTATACAATGAGCAGTTCTTC. As protein: CASSIPYLYNEQFF.

This clone came up once. The rearrangement uses TRBV6-1 and TRBJ2-7, with D tentatively TRBD2 (6 bases). CDR1 is MNHNS, CDR2 SASEGT, per germline. Trimming removed 0 bases from V and 3 bases from J, with 12 bases in between. This CDR3 is built from 15 residues. The CDR3 nucleotides read TGTGCCAGCAGTGAAGCCCCTGGCGGGGTCTACGAGCAGTACTTC. It codes for CASSEAPGGVYEQYF.

J is TRBJ1-1 and V is TRBV28; D possibly corresponds to TRBD1 (5 bases). Looked up from germline, CDR1 is MDHEN and CDR2 is SYDVKM. Trimming stripped 5 bases from V and 4 bases from J, with 17 bases between. The CDR3 length is 15 residues. Here the CDR3 reads CASSPRGTGGTEAFF. CDR3 sequence (DNA): TGTGCCAGCAGTCCCCGGGGCACCGGGGGCACTGAAGCTTTCTTT.

This clone was found once. This chain joins TRBV13 and TRBJ1-3; the D gene is possibly TRBD1 (6 bases). This CDR3 has 14 residues. Germline assignment: CDR1 PRHDT and CDR2 FYEKMQ (reference sequence). Trimming pared 3 bases from V and 2 bases from J, leaving 8 bases between. The CDR3 DNA reads TGTGCCAGCAGCTTGGGGGGGCCTGGAAACACCATATATTTT. This translates into CASSLGGPGNTIYF.

V and J are TRBV28 and TRBJ1-2; 9 nucleotides line up with TRBD1. Germline assignment: CDR1 MDHEN and CDR2 SYDVKM. Trimming removed 5 bases from V and 8 bases from J; junction bases left unmatched: 6. The CDR3 is made up of 13 amino acids. The CDR3 loop reads CASSLTGGGGYTF. The DNA for the CDR3 is TGTGCCAGCAGTCTGACAGGGGGTGGGGGCTACACCTTC.